This is a list of T cell receptor beta chains from one sample in a study of T cell repertoires in cytomegalovirus infection. TCRdb itself ran the reads through MiXCR, one entry per CDR3 protein. Here the sample spans roughly 310,000 distinct CDR3 sequences, 15% to 20% being singletons. The source material was PBMCs. The receptors originated from a human donor in good health (CMV status not recorded). Some clones in this sample may be carry-over from other donors' samples. The CDR3 runs from the conserved cysteine through the conserved F or W. A D gene is named only where the DNA matches it firmly. Clone sizes are given selectively: once, few, many, or a class where the clone is expanded.

clone size	D gene	V gene	J gene	CDR3 DNA	CDR3 protein
-	TRBD2	TRBV5-4	TRBJ2-1	TGTGCCAGCAGCTCAGCCGAGGTAGCGGGGGTGTACAATGAGCAGTCCTTC	CASSSAEVAGVYNEQSF
-	-	TRBV27	TRBJ1-1	TGTGCCAGCAGTTTGGGGGACGGCCAAAGGGATGAAGCTTTCTTT	CASSLGDGQRDEAFF
few	TRBD1	TRBV7-2	TRBJ1-2	TGTGCCAGCAGCGTCGGACAGGGGAGCGGCTACACCTTC	CASSVGQGSGYTF
-	-	TRBV20-1	TRBJ1-2	TGCAGTGCCCCCGAAAGAACCTTC	CSAPERTF
-	-	TRBV5-4	TRBJ1-1	TGTGCCAGCAGCAGGGTGGAGGCTAACACTGAAGCTTTCTTT	CASSRVEANTEAFF
many	-	TRBV7-2	TRBJ1-2	TGTGCCAGCACCTCACAGGGATACGGCTACACCTTC	CASTSQGYGYTF
few	TRBD2	TRBV20-1	TRBJ2-7	TGCAGACTAGCGGGGGCCTACTCCTACGAGCAGTACTTC	CRLAGAYSYEQYF
-	TRBD1	TRBV29-1	TRBJ1-2	TGCAGCGTTTCGGGACAGGCTTATAACTATGGCTACACCTTC	CSVSGQAYNYGYTF
many	TRBD1	TRBV7-2	TRBJ2-7	TGTGCCAGCAGCTTTAGACAGGGTCCAGACTACGAGCAGTACTTC	CASSFRQGPDYEQYF
once	TRBD1	TRBV9	TRBJ2-7	TGTGCCAGCAGCGTTGCTGGGACAGTCTCTGACGAGCAGTACTTC	CASSVAGTVSDEQYF
few	-	TRBV10-3	TRBJ2-6	TGTGCCATCAGTGCTACAGGGTCCGGCTCTGGGGCCAACGTCCTGACTTTC	CAISATGSGSGANVLTF
few	-	TRBV15	TRBJ1-4	TGTGCCACCAGCAGAGGCCCAGGTCGGGACCCTGGGGAAAAACTGTTTTTT	CATSRGPGRDPGEKLFF
few	TRBD1	TRBV10-3	TRBJ1-4	TGTGCCACGGGACAGGGGACTAATGAAAAACTGTTTTTT	CATGQGTNEKLFF
many	-	TRBV7-2	TRBJ1-1	TGTGCCAGCAGCCAACAGGGAACTGAAGCTTTCTTT	CASSQQGTEAFF
-	-	TRBV7-9	TRBJ1-6	TGTGCCAGCAACCCCCTCGGGAATTCACCCCTCCACTTT	CASNPLGNSPLHF
few	TRBD2	TRBV20-1	TRBJ2-3	TGCAGTGCTACCCGGACTAGCGGGGGTGGCACAGATACGCAGTATTTT	CSATRTSGGGTDTQYF
many	TRBD2	TRBV7-2	TRBJ2-1	TGTGCCAGCAGCCCCGGTCAGCGGGATGAGCTGTACAATGAGCAGTTCTTC	CASSPGQRDELYNEQFF
many	TRBD1	TRBV20-1	TRBJ1-2	TGCAGTGCTAGAGATGCACAGGGGAACTATGGCTACACCTTC	CSARDAQGNYGYTF
few	-	TRBV12-3/TRBV12-4	TRBJ1-1	TGTGCCAGCAGCGAATCTGGAAACACTGAAGCTTTCTTT	CASSESGNTEAFF
few	-	TRBV18	TRBJ1-2	TGTGCCAGCTCACCACCGAGCAGGCCTAACTATGGCTACACCTTC	CASSPPSRPNYGYTF
-	TRBD1	TRBV27	TRBJ1-2	TGTGCCAGCAGTTCGGACAGGGGGTACCGGATGACCTATGGCTACACCTTC	CASSSDRGYRMTYGYTF
few	-	TRBV6-2/TRBV6-3	TRBJ1-1	TGTGCCAGCAGTTACTCGTTGGGGGGACGGAACACTGAAGCTTTCTTT	CASSYSLGGRNTEAFF
few	TRBD1	TRBV6-1	TRBJ2-7	TGTGCCACCAACATCCGGGACAGGCCTCACGAGCAGTACTTC	CATNIRDRPHEQYF
many	TRBD1	TRBV7-2	TRBJ1-2	TGTGCCAGCAGCGGAGGACAGGGGGTCTATGGCTACACCTTC	CASSGGQGVYGYTF
few	TRBD1	TRBV18	TRBJ2-1	TGTGCCAGCTCCCCGGGACAGATCGCCTACAATGAGCAGTTCTTC	CASSPGQIAYNEQFF
-	-	TRBV5-1	TRBJ2-3	TGCGCCAGCAGCTTGGGCGGAGGGATCGGATCAGATACGCAGTATTTT	CASSLGGGIGSDTQYF
once	TRBD2	TRBV20-1	TRBJ2-3	TGCAGTGCTAGGCCGGGACTAGCGGGGGGGTACGGTACGCAGTATTTT	CSARPGLAGGYGTQYF
-	-	TRBV2	TRBJ1-6	TGTGCCAGCACCCCAGTAGTCGACAGATATAATTCACCCCTCCACTTT	CASTPVVDRYNSPLHF
-	-	TRBV12-3/TRBV12-4	TRBJ2-7	TGTGCCAGCAGGGGCGACAGCCCCTTCTCCTACGAGCAGTACTTC	CASRGDSPFSYEQYF
many	TRBD2	TRBV7-9	TRBJ2-3	TGTGCCAGCAGCCTAAACCTAGCGGGGGGTTCAGATACGCAGTATTTT	CASSLNLAGGSDTQYF
-	-	TRBV6-5	TRBJ2-7	TGTGCCAGCAGTTACTCCCTAGGGGACGCTTACGAGCAGTACTTC	CASSYSLGDAYEQYF
-	-	TRBV4-1	TRBJ1-4	TGCGCCAGCAGCCAAGAGAACAGGCCTAAGGAAAAACTGTTTTTT	CASSQENRPKEKLFF
-	-	TRBV6-6	TRBJ1-1	TGTGCCAGCAGTTACTTTGAGGGTGCTGAAGCTTTCTTT	CASSYFEGAEAFF
-	-	TRBV6-8	TRBJ1-4	TGTGCCAGCAGTTACTCAGGGAATGATAATGAAAAACTGTTTTTT	CASSYSGNDNEKLFF
many	-	TRBV6-1	TRBJ1-1	TGTGCCAGCAATAAGGGGGGGGCCACTGAAGCTTTCTTT	CASNKGGATEAFF
-	-	TRBV19	TRBJ2-2	TGTGCCAGTACTACGGACAGATACCCTTCCGGGGAGCTGTTTTTT	CASTTDRYPSGELFF
many	-	TRBV7-2	TRBJ2-3	TGTGCCAGCAGCTTAGTGAGTCAGGGGCTTAGCACAGATACGCAGTATTTT	CASSLVSQGLSTDTQYF
-	TRBD1	TRBV7-9	TRBJ2-1	TGTGCCAGCAGCCCAAGGACAGGGGTCAATGAGCAGTTCTTC	CASSPRTGVNEQFF
-	-	TRBV9	TRBJ2-3	TGTGCCAGCAGCCCCACCGAGGGACGGGGCGACACAGATACGCAGTATTTT	CASSPTEGRGDTDTQYF
many	-	TRBV7-9	TRBJ1-6	TGTGCCAGCAGCCCCGGTCCTTTGGGAAATTCACCCCTCCACTTT	CASSPGPLGNSPLHF
-	TRBD1	TRBV11-2	TRBJ2-2	TGTGCCAGCAGCTTAGCGGCAGGGGGCGGAGGCGGGGAGCTGTTTTTT	CASSLAAGGGGGELFF